Listed below are T cell receptor beta chains from one sample, sequenced in a study of human T cells and chemical hapten exposure. TCRdb reprocessed the RACE reads with MiXCR, giving one entry per CDR3 protein. Among roughly 360,000 distinct CDR3 sequences listed, approximately 5% were seen once. The source was whole blood, collected in connection with sensitization to the hapten diphenylcyclopropenone (DPC). Receptors originate from a woman between 50 and 59 years old with alopecia areata. Some clones in this sample may be carry-over from other donors' samples. Both conserved end residues are part of each CDR3. A D gene is named only where the DNA matches it firmly. A clone size is listed for some rows: how often the clone was seen (once, few, many), or a class if it is expanded.

clone size	J gene	V gene	D gene	CDR3 DNA	CDR3 protein
many	TRBJ2-7	TRBV7-2	-	TGTGCCAGCAGTCCCTCCTACGAGCAGTACTTC	CASSPSYEQYF
-	TRBJ1-6	TRBV7-8	-	TGTGCCAGCAGTCACGGATTGGGACTTGATAATTCACCCCTCCACTTT	CASSHGLGLDNSPLHF
many	TRBJ1-5	TRBV28	-	TGTGCCAGCAGTTTTACCCCCGGGGGAGTCAATCAGCCCCAGCATTTT	CASSFTPGGVNQPQHF
many	TRBJ1-1	TRBV6-1	-	TGTGCCAGCGTTGCGGGGCCCACTGAAGCTTTCTTT	CASVAGPTEAFF
-	TRBJ1-1	TRBV6-5	TRBD1	TGTGCCAGCAGTTACTCGATTTTCGGGACAGTAGAAGCTTTCTTT	CASSYSIFGTVEAFF
many	TRBJ2-7	TRBV7-2	-	TGTGCCAGCAGCTTGGACCAAGCCTACGAGCAGTACTTC	CASSLDQAYEQYF
many	TRBJ1-1	TRBV11-2	-	TGTGCCAGCAGCCCCCTGGGACGGAGAATCACTGAAGCTTTCTTT	CASSPLGRRITEAFF
many	TRBJ1-2	TRBV7-3	TRBD1	TGTGCCAGCAGTTCCGGGACAGGGGGCGATGGCTACACCTTC	CASSSGTGGDGYTF
few	TRBJ2-2	TRBV12-3/TRBV12-4	-	TGTGCCAGCAGTCGGGACATCGATGGGGAGCTGTTTTTT	CASSRDIDGELFF
-	TRBJ2-3	TRBV9	TRBD1	TGTGCCAGCAGCATGCGACAGGGGGCCCGCACAGATACGCAGTATTTT	CASSMRQGARTDTQYF
many	TRBJ2-3	TRBV28	TRBD2	TGTGCCAGCATCGGGCTAGCGGCCGCAGATACGCAGTATTTT	CASIGLAAADTQYF
few	TRBJ1-1	TRBV5-1	-	TGCGCCAGCAGCTTGGAAGGGGTGCTCACTGAAGCTTTCTTT	CASSLEGVLTEAFF
many	TRBJ1-4	TRBV6-2/TRBV6-3	-	TGTGCCAGCCTACGCGGGGGACCTAATGAAAAACTGTTTTTT	CASLRGGPNEKLFF
many	TRBJ2-1	TRBV20-1	TRBD2	TGCAGTGCTGGGGGACTAGCGGGAGGAGTGTTTGGTGAGCAGTTCTTC	CSAGGLAGGVFGEQFF
few	TRBJ2-7	TRBV7-9	TRBD1	TGTGCCAGCAGCTCCGGGGACAGGGCTACCTACGAGCAGAACTTC	CASSSGDRATYEQNF
-	TRBJ1-5	TRBV19	-	TGTGCCAGTAGTATAGATCAGGGGAGGCAGCCCCAGCATTTT	CASSIDQGRQPQHF
many	TRBJ1-1	TRBV2	-	TGTGCCAGCAGGTTGACAACCACGAACACTGAAGCTTTCTTT	CASRLTTTNTEAFF
many	TRBJ1-1	TRBV3-1	-	TGTGCCAGCAGCCAAGACAGGGTTGTACGATCTCCTGAAGCTTTCTTT	CASSQDRVVRSPEAFF
-	TRBJ2-3	TRBV29-1	-	TGCAGCGTTGATGGGGGAACCAAAACAGATACGCAGTATTTT	CSVDGGTKTDTQYF
many	TRBJ2-7	TRBV7-9	TRBD1	TGTGCCAGCAGCGCGGGACAGGGCACCTACGAGCAGTACTTC	CASSAGQGTYEQYF
few	TRBJ2-7	TRBV9	-	TGTGCCAGCAGCCCCGTGGGGTCCGGGGAGCAGTACTTC	CASSPVGSGEQYF
-	TRBJ2-3	TRBV27	-	TGTGCCAGCAGTTTAGAGGGCGGTAGCGGTAGCACAGATACGCAGTATTTT	CASSLEGGSGSTDTQYF
many	TRBJ1-1	TRBV12-3/TRBV12-4	-	TGTGCCAGCAGCCCCACCATAGATTACACTGAAGCTTTCTTT	CASSPTIDYTEAFF
many	TRBJ1-1	TRBV27	-	TGTGCCAGCAGTTTAGAGGGAGTGAACACTGAAGCTTTCTTT	CASSLEGVNTEAFF
-	TRBJ2-7	TRBV6-1	-	TGTGCCAGCAGTGAAATGGACGGCTACTACGAGCAGTACTTC	CASSEMDGYYEQYF
-	TRBJ2-6	TRBV4-1	-	TGCGCCTCGGGGGAGGCTACCAACGTCCTGACTTTC	CASGEATNVLTF
many	TRBJ2-1	TRBV18	TRBD2	TGTGCCAGCTCACCACTTGCGGGAGCCGCTAACAATGAGCAGTTCTTC	CASSPLAGAANNEQFF
many	TRBJ2-1	TRBV6-5	-	TGTGCCAGCAGTTACACGTGGAGCTCCTACAATGAGCAGTTCTTC	CASSYTWSSYNEQFF
many	TRBJ2-1	TRBV7-9	-	TGTGCCAGCAGCTTGGGGGTGGCAGGGCTCAATGAGCAGTTCTTC	CASSLGVAGLNEQFF
-	TRBJ2-1	TRBV30	-	TGTGCCTGGAGTGTCCTGCTAGGACCAAATGAGCAGTTCTTC	CAWSVLLGPNEQFF
few	TRBJ1-4	TRBV3-1	-	TGTGCCAGCAGCCCCCAACCAAATGAAAAACTGTTTTTT	CASSPQPNEKLFF
many	TRBJ1-1	TRBV20-1	-	TGCAGTGCTATACTACCGGGACGTGGTACTGAAGCTTTCTTT	CSAILPGRGTEAFF
many	TRBJ2-7	TRBV3-1	TRBD1	TGTGCCAGCAGCACTTCGCAGGGGGCCTACGAGCAGTACTTC	CASSTSQGAYEQYF
few	TRBJ1-1	TRBV7-2	-	TGTGCCAGCGACAGGACAATGAACACTGAAGCTTTCTTT	CASDRTMNTEAFF
-	TRBJ2-1	TRBV24-1	-	TGTGCCACCAGTGCGAGGGGCCCAGGGAATGAGCAGTTCTTC	CATSARGPGNEQFF
few	TRBJ2-3	TRBV7-8	TRBD2	TGTGCCAGCGCGGGGACTAGCGGCCGTCTGATCACAGATACGCAGTATTTT	CASAGTSGRLITDTQYF
-	TRBJ1-2	TRBV4-1	-	TGCGCCAGCAGCCACCCAGGGGACCTTGATGGCTACACCTTC	CASSHPGDLDGYTF
-	TRBJ1-5	TRBV20-1	-	TGCAGTGCTAAAGACAGGTATAGCAATCAGCCCCAGCATTTT	CSAKDRYSNQPQHF
many	TRBJ1-1	TRBV30	-	TGTGCCTGGAGTGCACTATTCACGAACACTGAAGCTTTCTTT	CAWSALFTNTEAFF
few	TRBJ1-6	TRBV5-1	-	TGCGCCAGCAGCTTGGAGGACAGCGGACATTCACCCCTCCACTTT	CASSLEDSGHSPLHF
many	TRBJ1-2	TRBV12-3/TRBV12-4	-	TGTGCCAGCAGCTCCCAGCTCTATGGCTACACCTTC	CASSSQLYGYTF
-	TRBJ1-4	TRBV2	TRBD1	TGTGCCAGCGCAGGGGGGTATAATGAAAAACTGTTTTTT	CASAGGYNEKLFF
-	TRBJ2-1	TRBV27	-	TGTGCCAGCAGTTTACCTCCACCTCGGGAGCAGTTCTTC	CASSLPPPREQFF
many	TRBJ1-1	TRBV29-1	-	TGCAGCGTTGATCCCGGGGAGGGAGCTTTCTTT	CSVDPGEGAFF
many	TRBJ2-7	TRBV5-1	TRBD1	TGCGCCAGCAGCTTGAATGCCGGGACAGGGGGTTACGAGCAGTACTTC	CASSLNAGTGGYEQYF
-	TRBJ1-5	TRBV9	TRBD1	TGTGCCAGCGGCGTAGGGGGCAGCAATCAGCCCCAGCATTTT	CASGVGGSNQPQHF
many	TRBJ2-6	TRBV12-3/TRBV12-4	-	TGTGCCAGCAGTGTAAGTCAGGGAAGGTCTGGGGCCAACGTCCTGACTTTC	CASSVSQGRSGANVLTF
many	TRBJ2-2	TRBV6-1	TRBD2	TGTGCCAGCAAGCTACTAGCGCTCGCGGGGGAGCTGTTTTTT	CASKLLALAGELFF